The rows below give T cell receptor beta chains drawn from one sample of a study of blood T cell repertoires in COVID-19. The protocol was immunoSEQ multiplex PCR, while the TCRdb copy is restricted to in-frame clones and leaves out a portion. The sample records a few hundred thousand clones, about 83% being singletons. The sequenced sample was peripheral blood. Receptors originate from a woman between 45 and 65 years old with acute or convalescent COVID-19. The CDR3 runs from the conserved cysteine through the conserved F or W.

J | V | CDR3
TRBJ1-5 | TRBV4-1 | CASSQEGLGVSDQPQHF
TRBJ2-1 | TRBV19 | CARRDILQFF
TRBJ1-3 | TRBV7-9 | CASSLGLQGFGNTIYF
TRBJ2-5 | TRBV27 | CASSLYGYLGPETQYF
TRBJ2-5 | TRBV19 | CASSRPGQGETQYF
TRBJ2-2 | TRBV9 | CASSPGTTGELFF
TRBJ2-7 | TRBV6-4 | CASSVTRGSYEQYF
TRBJ2-2 | TRBV5-6 | CASSPSTGGIGGELFF
TRBJ2-7 | TRBV18 | CASSPKSVGSSEQYF
TRBJ2-5 | TRBV30 | CAWKVAGGLRGTQYF
TRBJ2-5 | TRBV7-9 | CASSSTGRTQETQYF
TRBJ1-5 | TRBV2 | CASSEGGQGNQPQHF
TRBJ2-3 | TRBV11-3 | CASSLGAEGLTDTQYF
TRBJ1-2 | TRBV2 | CASVPEARDYGYTF
TRBJ2-1 | TRBV5-1 | CASSLQDEQFF
TRBJ1-2 | TRBV19 | CASSMTVVRVNYGYTF
TRBJ2-3 | TRBV6-4 | CASSDSGLAGGPGTDTQYF
TRBJ2-1 | TRBV7-9 | CASSPPLAGKGNEQFF
TRBJ2-1 | TRBV27 | CASSMTSGSYNEQFF
TRBJ2-2 | TRBV19 | CASSPWGQDTGELFF
TRBJ1-5 | TRBV24-1 | CATSGSGEPQHF
TRBJ2-7 | TRBV19 | CASSITAGVSYEQYF
TRBJ2-7 | TRBV11-3 | CASSLDRYSYEQYF
TRBJ2-5 | TRBV4-3 | CASSQSLQETQYF
TRBJ1-1 | TRBV29-1 | CSASPEYGGEAFF
TRBJ2-1 | TRBV6-5 | CASSYSTSGRVNEQFF
TRBJ1-5 | TRBV6-6 | CASSYSGRDSNQPQHF
TRBJ1-6 | TRBV15 | CATSRPGDNSPLHF
TRBJ1-5 | TRBV6-5 | CASSSAGGGNQPQHF
TRBJ1-1 | TRBV29-1 | CSGEGFDTEAFF
TRBJ1-1 | TRBV11-1 | CASSPTDRNTEAFF
TRBJ2-2 | TRBV4-2 | CASSQDFQGLGTGELFF
TRBJ1-2 | TRBV28 | CASSSPSRGRGYGYTF
TRBJ2-3 | TRBV9 | CASSAQAGAADTQYF
TRBJ2-7 | TRBV28 | CATAILIPGDRGHGKTYEQYF
TRBJ1-3 | TRBV7-2 | CASTRGGVLGGNTIYF
TRBJ1-2 | TRBV5-8 | CASSFRRGGGADGYTF
TRBJ1-4 | TRBV13 | CASSLRDWREEKLFF
TRBJ1-1 | TRBV21-1 | CASSSSGTGYVGTAFF
TRBJ2-7 | TRBV28 | CASSWRGREQYF
TRBJ2-7 | TRBV29-1 | CSVESSYEQYF
TRBJ1-5 | TRBV2 | CASGGGGRQPQHF
TRBJ2-3 | TRBV5-1 | CASSLAGHPTDTQYF
TRBJ2-7 | TRBV4-3 | CASSPTPGYEQYF
TRBJ2-3 | TRBV19 | CASSLPGWDTQYF
TRBJ1-1 | TRBV6-5 | CASRLLTGFGTEAFF
TRBJ1-6 | TRBV9 | CASSGGQGASPLHF
TRBJ1-4 | TRBV5-5 | CASSLSDSVARGGKEKLFF
TRBJ1-1 | TRBV4-2 | CASSQLAGTETEAFF
TRBJ1-5 | TRBV12-2 | CASRLEERAGLPKGQPQHF
TRBJ1-5 | TRBV7-2 | CASSFRSGEGQPQHF
TRBJ2-3 | TRBV20-1 | CSASPGTDTQYF
TRBJ2-7 | TRBV3-1/TRBV3-2 | CASRGGTSDYEQYF
TRBJ2-5 | TRBV9 | CASSVVAGGTETQYF
TRBJ1-2 | TRBV28 | CASSLRGGYTF
TRBJ1-2 | TRBV21-1 | CASSKGGGGHSFYGYTF
TRBJ1-6 | TRBV28 | CASSMPSTYNSPLHF